The source of this T cell receptor beta chain is a study of blood T cell repertoires in COVID-19. Assay: immunoSEQ multiplex PCR; the TCRdb copy retains only in-frame clones and omits some. The table lists 250,000 to 300,000 clones, 85% to 90% of them singletons, with less than 3.5% in the top ten. Enrollees, about 18 to 95 years old, lived in 20 to 25 US areas. Participant-reported clinical history was the basis for cohort assignment. All exposed participants met a person with COVID-19 within 2 weeks before entering the study. Germline CDR1 and CDR2: MNHEY and SVGAGI. The length of the CDR3 is 14 residues. With 6 bases removed from V and 1 base from J, the gap between germline ends came to 12 bases.

This TCR came from a woman aged 45-65 years who had been exposed to COVID-19. The V and J genes are TRBV6-5 and TRBJ1-1, with a tentative D call TRBD1 (5 bases). The sample was PBMCs or T cells enriched from blood (not recorded which). CDR3 region: CASRSYQGNTEAFF. In DNA form, the CDR3 reads TGTGCCAGCAGGTCTTATCAGGGGAACACTGAAGCTTTCTTT.